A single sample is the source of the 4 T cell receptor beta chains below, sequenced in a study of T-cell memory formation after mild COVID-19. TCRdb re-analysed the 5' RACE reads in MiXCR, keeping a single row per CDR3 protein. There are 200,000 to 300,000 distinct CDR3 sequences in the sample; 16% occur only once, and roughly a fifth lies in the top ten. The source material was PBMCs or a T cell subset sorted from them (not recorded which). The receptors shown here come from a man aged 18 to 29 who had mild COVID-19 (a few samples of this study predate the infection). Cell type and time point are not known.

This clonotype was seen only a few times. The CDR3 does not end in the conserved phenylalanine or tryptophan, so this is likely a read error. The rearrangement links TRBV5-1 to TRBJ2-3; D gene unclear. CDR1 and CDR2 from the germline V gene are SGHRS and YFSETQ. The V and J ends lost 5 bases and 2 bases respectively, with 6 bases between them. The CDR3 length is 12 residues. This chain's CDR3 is CASRWDTDTQYC. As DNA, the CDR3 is TGCGCCAGCAGATGGGACACAGATACGCAGTATTGT.

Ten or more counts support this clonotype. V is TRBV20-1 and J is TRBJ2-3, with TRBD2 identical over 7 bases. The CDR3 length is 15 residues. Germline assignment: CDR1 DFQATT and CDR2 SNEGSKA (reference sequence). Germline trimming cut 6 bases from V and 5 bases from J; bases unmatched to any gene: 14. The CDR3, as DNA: TGCAGTGCCGGGGGGAGGGGCACTGATAGAGATACGCAGTATTTT. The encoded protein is CSAGGRGTDRDTQYF.

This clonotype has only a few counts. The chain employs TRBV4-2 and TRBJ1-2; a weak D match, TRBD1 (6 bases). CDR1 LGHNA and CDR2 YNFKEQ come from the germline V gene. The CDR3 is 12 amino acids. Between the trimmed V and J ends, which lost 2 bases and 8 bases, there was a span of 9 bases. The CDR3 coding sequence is TGTGCCAGCAGCCAACGGACAGAAGGCTACACCTTC. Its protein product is CASSQRTEGYTF.

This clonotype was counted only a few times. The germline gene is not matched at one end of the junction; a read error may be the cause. CDR3 bases: TGCAGCGTGGACCGGGGTTCCTCCAATGAGCAGTTCTTC. Its protein is CSVDRGSSNEQFF. The rearrangement links TRBV29-1 to TRBJ2-1; D might be TRBD2 (5 bases). The CDR3 runs 13 residues. Germline CDR1 is SQVTM and CDR2 is ANQGSEA.